Listed here are 15 T cell receptor beta chains from one sample, sequenced in a study of blood T cell repertoires in COVID-19. The assay was immunoSEQ multiplex PCR, and TCRdb's table has in-frame clones only and misses some. The table records a few hundred thousand clones, about 87% of them present only once. The material sequenced was peripheral blood. The receptors stem from a woman aged 45-65 years who had recovered from COVID-19.

J is TRBJ2-7 and V is TRBV11-2; TRBD1 aligns across 9 bases. The CDR3 is 15 residues long. The germline V gene has CDR1 SGHAT and CDR2 FQNNGV. The trim removed 2 bases at V and 2 bases at J, leaving 4 bases unmatched. The CDR3 here is CASSLRQGGTYEQYF. The CDR3 nucleotides are TGTGCCAGCAGCTTACGACAGGGGGGGACCTACGAGCAGTACTTC.

Details on this clone: Other DNA sequences in this sample translate to the same CDR3. The CDR3 region has the DNA TGTGCCAGCAGTTTAGGGACAGGGTGGCAGCCCCAGCATTTT. This gives the protein CASSLGTGWQPQHF. The rearrangement links TRBV28 to TRBJ1-5; 9 nucleotides match TRBD1. Trimming at V came to 2 bases and at J to 7 bases, leaving 3 bases not matched to a gene. Germline loops: CDR1 MDHEN, CDR2 SYDVKM. This CDR3 contains 14 residues.

This clone was found once. This chain joins TRBV5-1 and TRBJ1-1, with 9 nucleotides matching TRBD1. The CDR3 runs to 14 residues. Trimming removed 4 bases from V and 5 bases from J; junction bases left unmatched: 6. The germline V gene has CDR1 SGHRS and CDR2 YFSETQ. CDR3 loop: CASSVNRGRTEAFF. Written as DNA, the CDR3 is TGCGCCAGCAGCGTCAACAGGGGGCGAACTGAAGCTTTCTTT.

V gene TRBV5-6 combines with J gene TRBJ1-3; possibly TRBD1 for D (5 bases). This CDR3 is 15 amino acids long. Germline values: CDR1 SGHDT, CDR2 YYEEEE. The V and J ends lost 5 bases and 1 base respectively, with 13 bases between them. The CDR3 DNA is TGTGCCAGCAGTCCCACGGGGGGGTCTGGAAACACCATATATTTT. Its protein is CASSPTGGSGNTIYF.

The chain combines TRBV6-6 with TRBJ1-1, with D possibly matching TRBD1 (6 bases). The CDR3 runs to 15 residues. With 4 bases removed from V and 6 bases from J, the gap between germline ends came to 18 bases. Germline V gives CDR1 MNHNY, CDR2 SVGAGI (reference sequence). The DNA of the CDR3 is TGTGCCAGCAGTTTCCGGGACAAACCCGGAGCTGAAGCTTTCTTT. Translating it yields CASSFRDKPGAEAFF.

The genes are TRBV2 and TRBJ2-7, with 9 bases identical to TRBD2. There are 14 residues in the CDR3. Germline values: CDR1 SNHLY, CDR2 FYNNEI. V was clipped by 8 bases and J by 2 bases; unmatched bases: 7. This chain's CDR3 is CASGQAGGPYEQYF. CDR3 nucleotide sequence: TGTGCCAGCGGACAAGCGGGAGGCCCCTACGAGCAGTACTTC.

The J gene is TRBJ1-5, the V gene TRBV19, with D possibly TRBD1 on 5 matching bases. The CDR3 has 15 amino acids. V was trimmed by 3 bases and J by 2 bases, leaving 11 bases between them. The germline V gene has CDR1 LNHDA and CDR2 SQIVND (reference sequence). CDR3 region: CASSIEGRGNQPQHF. Written as DNA, the CDR3 is TGTGCCAGTAGTATCGAGGGGAGGGGCAATCAGCCCCAGCATTTT.

Written as DNA, the CDR3 is TGTGCCAGCAGGATCACTAGCGGGGGGATAGAGACCCAGTACTTC. This encodes CASRITSGGIETQYF. This chain uses TRBV6-5 with TRBJ2-5; 12 nucleotides line up with TRBD2. CDR1 and CDR2 from the germline V gene are MNHEY and SVGAGI. The CDR3 consists of 15 residues. The J segment lost 4 bases and the V segment lost 6 bases, leaving 6 bases of the junction unmatched.

This chain joins TRBV30 and TRBJ1-1, with 7 bases matching TRBD1. The CDR3 runs to 14 residues. Germline CDR1 GTSNPN, CDR2 SVGIG (reference sequence). With 2 bases clipped from V and 1 base from J, the junction kept 4 bases outside the gene matches. The CDR3 loop reads CAWSWTGANTEAFF. CDR3 bases: TGTGCCTGGAGTTGGACAGGAGCGAACACTGAAGCTTTCTTT.

The rearrangement joins TRBV3-1 (or the pseudogene TRBV3-2) to TRBJ2-1; unclear D gene. Germline V lookup: CDR1 LGHDT, CDR2 YNNKEL (reference sequence). Trimming removed 3 bases from V and 6 bases from J, with 15 bases in between. The CDR3 has 15 residues. The DNA for the CDR3 is TGTGCCAGCAGCCAGGATCCGGGTAGTTCCAATGAGCAGTTCTTC. It yields the protein CASSQDPGSSNEQFF.

V usage is TRBV2 and J usage is TRBJ1-1, with D perhaps matching TRBD1 (6 bases). The CDR3 has 13 amino acids. Deletions cut 4 bases from V and 4 bases from J, with 10 bases between. Per the germline V gene, CDR1 is SNHLY and CDR2 is FYNNEI. CDR3 amino acids: CASSVQGTTEAFF. CDR3 coding DNA: TGTGCCAGCAGTGTTCAGGGGACCACTGAAGCTTTCTTT.

The chain links TRBV28 to TRBJ2-3; possibly TRBD2 for D (5 bases). CDR1 is MDHEN, CDR2 SYDVKM, per germline. V was trimmed by 3 bases and J by 0 bases, leaving 10 bases between them. This CDR3 contains 15 residues. CDR3 protein: CASSFRDYSTDTQYF. The CDR3 bases are TGTGCCAGCAGTTTCCGGGATTATAGCACAGATACGCAGTATTTT.

V gene TRBV27 combines with J gene TRBJ2-1; 11 positions match TRBD1. This CDR3 contains 18 residues. Germline V gene sequence: CDR1 MNHEY, CDR2 SMNVEV (reference sequence). V was pared by 5 bases and J by 3 bases, with 12 bases of the junction left unmatched. CDR3 sequence: CASSLGQGAYAFYNEQFF. CDR3 DNA sequence: TGTGCCAGCAGTCTCGGACAGGGGGCCTACGCATTCTACAATGAGCAGTTCTTC.

The chain uses TRBV27 and TRBJ1-2; a weak D match, TRBD1 (6 bases). Germline CDR1 is MNHEY and CDR2 is SMNVEV (reference sequence). Trimming left V 4 bases short and J 5 bases short, with 17 bases between. CDR3 size: 15 residues. The CDR3 DNA reads TGTGCCAGCAGTTGGGCTCGGGACAAGATATATGGCTACACCTTC. Translation: CASSWARDKIYGYTF.

To note about this clone: Other DNA sequences in this specimen translate into the identical CDR3. This sequence joins TRBV28 and TRBJ1-5; perhaps TRBD1 as D (5 bases). This CDR3 is 14 amino acids long. The germline V and J ends were trimmed by 3 bases and 1 base, with 7 bases remaining between them. Germline-derived CDR1 and CDR2 are MDHEN and SYDVKM. The CDR3 nucleotides are TGTGCCAGCAGTTTCGGGGGGAGCAATCAGCCCCAGCATTTT. This sequence encodes CASSFGGSNQPQHF.